The 32 T cell receptor beta chains below were found in one sample sequenced in a study of blood T cell repertoires in COVID-19. Generated by immunoSEQ multiplex PCR, the TCRdb table keeps only in-frame clones and is missing some. The table has under 300,000 clones, around 85% seen once; the top ten hold under 4.5%. The sequencing sample was made of peripheral blood. The receptors originated from a woman aged 40 to 50 with active or convalescent COVID-19.

The rearrangement joins TRBV7-3 to TRBJ2-3; 8 positions agree with TRBD1. With 2 bases clipped from V and 2 bases from J, the junction kept 3 bases outside the gene matches. The V gene's germline CDR1 is SGHTA and CDR2 FQGTGA. CDR3 size: 15 residues. CDR3 sequence reads: CASSLDRGFTDTQYF. For the CDR3, the DNA is TGTGCCAGCAGCTTAGACAGGGGATTCACAGATACGCAGTATTTT.

This sequence joins TRBV7-3 and TRBJ1-2, with D unclear. The CDR3 sequence is 14 residues long. V was cut by 3 bases and J by 6 bases, with 14 bases left in between. Germline CDR1 is SGHTA and CDR2 is FQGTGA. CDR3 DNA sequence: TGTGCCAGCAGCTTTAATGGAGGGATGAATGGCTACACCTTC. It encodes CASSFNGGMNGYTF.

This chain uses TRBV5-5 with TRBJ2-2, with TRBD1 as a possible D gene (6 bases). Germline V gene lookup returns CDR1 SGHKS and CDR2 YYEKEE (reference sequence). This CDR3 has 15 residues. The V end lost 3 bases, the J end lost 5 bases, and 14 bases lay between the germline ends. The CDR3 region is CASSYTSRGTGELFF. The CDR3 region has the DNA TGTGCCAGCAGCTACACCTCGAGGGGGACCGGGGAGCTGTTTTTT.

V is TRBV4-1 and J is TRBJ1-5; TRBD1 might be the D (6 bases). The V end lost 4 bases, the J end lost 3 bases, and 13 bases lay between the germline ends. Germline assignment: CDR1 MGHRA and CDR2 YSYEKL. The CDR3 consists of 15 residues. CDR3 loop: CASSRQDRNNQPQHF. CDR3 nucleotide sequence: TGCGCCAGCAGCCGACAGGACCGGAACAATCAGCCCCAGCATTTT.

V usage is TRBV28 and J usage is TRBJ2-7, with D unresolved. Germline V lookup: CDR1 MDHEN, CDR2 SYDVKM. Trimming stripped 5 bases from V and 4 bases from J, with 6 bases between. This CDR3 has 11 residues. The CDR3 here is CASSNNYEQYF. The CDR3 DNA reads as TGTGCCAGCAGTAATAATTACGAGCAGTACTTC.

The chain is built from TRBV27 and TRBJ1-5, with D perhaps matching TRBD1 (5 bases). CDR3 size: 15 residues. Trimming took off 1 base at V and 7 bases at J, with 14 bases between the two ends. Germline CDR1 is MNHEY and CDR2 is SMNVEV (reference sequence). The CDR3 loop is CASSLYGSSGQPQHF. In DNA, the CDR3 is TGTGCCAGCAGTTTATATGGAAGTTCAGGGCAGCCCCAGCATTTT.

About this clone: The sample contains more than one DNA sequence encoding this CDR3. The rearrangement uses TRBV18 and TRBJ1-2; 8 nucleotides line up with TRBD1. This CDR3 is 14 amino acids long. Looked up from germline, CDR1 is KGHSH and CDR2 is LQKENI. The ends lost 6 bases at V and 0 bases at J; junction bases unmatched: 3. The CDR3 loop reads CASSPGQANYGYTF. In nucleotides, the CDR3 is TGTGCCAGCTCTCCGGGACAGGCTAACTATGGCTACACCTTC. The variable domain in full, with the rest retrieved from reference TRBV18 and TRBJ1-2, is NAGVMQNPRHLVRRRGQEARLRCSPMKGHSHVYWYRQLPEEGLKFMVYLQKENIIDESGMPKERFSAEFPKEGPSILRIQQVVRGDSAAYFCASSPGQANYGYTFGSGTRLTVV.

The rearrangement joins TRBV7-2 to TRBJ1-6; D possibly corresponds to TRBD1 (5 bases). The ends were cut back, 5 bases at V and 7 bases at J, with 15 bases in the middle. Germline CDR1 and CDR2: SGHTA and FQGNSA. The CDR3 is 15 amino acids. As DNA, the CDR3 is TGTGCCAGCAGCATTTTTGGGACTTCGAATTCACCCCTCCACTTT. As protein: CASSIFGTSNSPLHF.

Ten or more counts support this clone. The rearrangement joins TRBV5-1 to TRBJ2-1, with D uncertain. Per germline, CDR1 SGHRS and CDR2 YFSETQ. Trimming removed 0 bases from V and 7 bases from J, with 14 bases in between. The CDR3 is 15 amino acids. CDR3 residues: CASSLGDTRGNEQFF. The CDR3 DNA is TGCGCCAGCAGCTTGGGAGACACCCGTGGTAATGAGCAGTTCTTC.

This chain connects TRBV12-5 to TRBJ2-1; 8 bases fit TRBD2. This CDR3 spans 16 amino acids. Germline trimming cut 4 bases from V and 1 base from J; bases unmatched to any gene: 6. Germline V gene lookup returns CDR1 LGHNT and CDR2 FRNRAP. CDR3 nucleotide sequence: TGTGCTAGTGGTTATTTGAGACTAGCGTCCTACAATGAGCAGTTCTTC. Encoded protein: CASGYLRLASYNEQFF.

The V and J genes are TRBV29-1 and TRBJ2-7; tentative D call: TRBD1 (5 bases). The V end was cut by 5 bases, the J end by 5 bases, with 13 bases between. Germline loops: CDR1 SQVTM, CDR2 ANQGSEA. The CDR3 runs 12 residues. This chain's CDR3 is CSVRQLCDEQYV. CDR3 nucleotide sequence: TGCAGCGTTCGACAGTTGTGTGACGAGCAGTACGTC.

This clone was seen more than once but under ten times. The V and J genes are TRBV2 and TRBJ2-7; D remains ambiguous. This CDR3 is built from 14 residues. Germline V lookup: CDR1 SNHLY, CDR2 FYNNEI. Trimming removed 3 bases at V and 1 base at J, with 10 bases between. CDR3: CASSEKYLSYEQYF. In DNA form, the CDR3 reads TGTGCCAGCAGTGAGAAATACTTATCCTACGAGCAGTACTTC.

The CDR3 DNA follows: TGTGCCAGCAGCTTGGGCGGCCCTGAAGCTTTCTTT. This codes for CASSLGGPEAFF. The chain couples TRBV5-6 to TRBJ1-1; D not resolved. CDR1 SGHDT and CDR2 YYEEEE come from the germline V gene. The CDR3 sequence is 12 residues long. V shed 0 bases and J shed 6 bases, with 6 bases lying between them.

The chain has TRBV28 and TRBJ1-1, with 9 bases identical to TRBD1. Germline CDR1 and CDR2: MDHEN and SYDVKM. The CDR3 spans 14 residues. With V trimmed by 7 bases and J by 5 bases, 8 bases remained unmatched. CDR3 sequence reads: CASIYRGRRTEAFF. As DNA, the CDR3 is TGTGCCAGCATCTACAGGGGGCGGCGGACTGAAGCTTTCTTT.

Note on this clone: The sample has other DNA sequences that encode this CDR3 too. The chain combines TRBV28 with TRBJ1-1; 9 bases line up with TRBD1. The CDR3 runs 15 residues. Unmatched junction bases numbered 3, after V lost 4 bases and J lost 0 bases. In germline, CDR1 is MDHEN, CDR2 SYDVKM. CDR3 loop: CASSSRDRVNTEAFF. The CDR3 DNA reads TGTGCCAGCAGTTCCCGGGACAGGGTGAACACTGAAGCTTTCTTT.

CDR3 in DNA: TGTGCCAGCAGTGAATCGGGACAGCCCCAGCATTTT. Residues: CASSESGQPQHF. This rearrangement joins TRBV6-1 to TRBJ1-5; D not certain. V shed 2 bases and J shed 7 bases, with 6 bases lying between them. The germline V gene encodes CDR1 MNHNS and CDR2 SASEGT. The CDR3 totals 12 residues.

The V call is TRBV28, the J call TRBJ2-7; TRBD2 is a possible D gene (7 bases). The CDR3 spans 15 residues. Trimming cost V 6 bases and J 2 bases, with 17 bases left between them. Germline V lookup: CDR1 MDHEN, CDR2 SYDVKM. CDR3 nucleotide sequence: TGTGCCAGCAGGGGGTCGGGGGGCATTGCCTACGAGCAGTACTTC. Amino acid sequence: CASRGSGGIAYEQYF.

The CDR3 here is CASSLWSTTEAFF. Here the CDR3 DNA reads TGTGCCAGCAGTTTATGGAGTACAACTGAAGCTTTCTTT. The chain links TRBV27 to TRBJ1-1, with D hard to call. Trimming took 1 base from V and 5 from J, leaving 8 bases between them. CDR1 is MNHEY and CDR2 is SMNVEV in the germline V gene (reference sequence). The CDR3 runs to 13 residues.

This chain joins TRBV15 and TRBJ1-4, with TRBD1 matching over 7 bases. The CDR3 spans 18 residues. CDR1 is LNHNV and CDR2 is YYDKDF in the germline V gene (reference sequence). The V segment lost 0 bases and the J segment 13 bases; nucleotides outside the gene matches: 20. CDR3 sequence reads: CATSRDPNPQAGGDRLFF. CDR3 nucleotide sequence: TGTGCCACCAGCAGAGATCCCAACCCACAGGCCGGCGGGGACAGACTGTTTTTT.

J is TRBJ2-1 and V is TRBV4-2; D perhaps matches TRBD2 (7 bases). The CDR3 contains 17 residues. Trimming removed 4 bases from V and 7 bases from J, with 23 bases in between. In germline, CDR1 is LGHNA, CDR2 YNFKEQ. CDR3 protein: CASSPSARGALNNEQFF. In DNA, the CDR3 is TGTGCCAGCAGCCCCTCCGCACGGGGGGCCCTAAATAATGAGCAGTTCTTC.

Only one count was recorded for this clone. V and J are TRBV7-9 and TRBJ1-6; D not resolved. Germline assignment: CDR1 SEHNR and CDR2 FQNEAQ (reference sequence). Trimming removed 1 base at V and 14 bases at J, with 12 bases between. This CDR3 contains 13 residues. CDR3 in amino acids: CASSLVGGLSLHF. CDR3 sequence (DNA): TGTGCCAGCAGCTTAGTGGGCGGGCTGTCCCTCCACTTT. Full variable domain (rest looked up from reference TRBV7-9 and TRBJ1-6): DTGVSQNPRHKITKRGQNVTFRCDPISEHNRLYWYRQTLGQGPEFLTYFQNEAQLEKSRLLSDRFSAERPKGSFSTLEIQRTEQGDSAMYLCASSLVGGLSLHFGNGTRLTVT.

The CDR3 here is CASSVTTTNEKLFF. As DNA, the CDR3 is TGCGCCAGCAGCGTGACAACAACTAATGAAAAACTGTTTTTT. This chain links TRBV4-1 with TRBJ1-4; D not resolved. Trimming stripped 5 bases from V and 0 bases from J, with 7 bases between. Germline V gene data show CDR1 as MGHRA and CDR2 as YSYEKL. CDR3 length equals 14 residues.

There are a few counts of this clone. This rearrangement joins TRBV11-2 to TRBJ2-1, with 7 bases aligning to TRBD2. This CDR3 has 14 residues. Trimming took 4 bases from V and 3 from J; bases not matched to a gene: 3. In germline, CDR1 is SGHAT, CDR2 FQNNGV. In nucleotides, the CDR3 is TGTGCCAGCAGCTCTATAGCGGGCTACAATGAGCAGTTCTTC. It yields the protein CASSSIAGYNEQFF.

This chain uses TRBV30 with TRBJ1-4; possibly TRBD1 for D (5 bases). Germline V lookup: CDR1 GTSNPN, CDR2 SVGIG (reference sequence). This CDR3 has 15 amino acids. The V end lost 1 base, the J end lost 0 bases, and 9 bases lay between the germline ends. The CDR3 region is CAWSASTATNEKLFF. In DNA form, the CDR3 reads TGTGCCTGGAGTGCCTCGACAGCAACTAATGAAAAACTGTTTTTT.

The chain employs TRBV4-1 and TRBJ1-6; D ambiguous. V lost 4 bases and J lost 9, with 10 bases in between. The CDR3 sequence is 13 residues long. Germline CDR1 MGHRA, CDR2 YSYEKL. The CDR3 protein is CASSPPTVSPLHF. CDR3 in DNA: TGCGCCAGCAGCCCCCCCACAGTTTCACCCCTCCACTTT.

V is TRBV5-5 and J is TRBJ2-1; D possibly corresponds to TRBD1 (5 bases). CDR1 and CDR2 from the germline V gene are SGHKS and YYEKEE (reference sequence). The CDR3 is made up of 17 amino acids. Deletions cut 0 bases from V and 1 base from J, with 14 bases between. CDR3 protein: CASSLGRVVGSYNEQFF. CDR3 sequence (DNA): TGTGCCAGCAGCTTGGGCAGGGTAGTTGGGTCCTACAATGAGCAGTTCTTC. The full variable domain, rest sourced from reference TRBV5-5 and TRBJ2-1, is DAGVTQSPTHLIKTRGQQVTLRCSPISGHKSVSWYQQVLGQGPQFIFQYYEKEERGRGNFPDRFSARQFPNYSSELNVNALLLGDSALYLCASSLGRVVGSYNEQFFGPGTRLTVL.

The V call is TRBV6-9, the J call TRBJ2-1; the match to TRBD1 covers 8 bases. V dropped 4 bases and J dropped 4; count of bases not matched to a gene: 3. The CDR3 runs to 14 residues. Germline CDR1 is MNHGY and CDR2 is SVAAGI. CDR3 nucleotides: TGTGCCAGCAGTTCAGGACAGGGATACAATGAGCAGTTCTTC. It yields the protein CASSSGQGYNEQFF.

This clone was counted only a few times. Distinct nucleotide sequences in the sample also encode this CDR3. This chain connects TRBV28 to TRBJ1-6; 10 nucleotides line up with TRBD1. Per germline, CDR1 MDHEN and CDR2 SYDVKM. Trimming at V came to 1 base and at J to 10 bases, leaving 1 base not matched to a gene. The CDR3 spans 14 residues. The CDR3: CASSLLDRGSPLHF. CDR3 nucleotides: TGTGCCAGCAGTTTATTGGACAGGGGGTCACCCCTCCACTTT.

J is TRBJ2-2 and V is TRBV29-1; 9 positions match TRBD2. Germline CDR1 SQVTM, CDR2 ANQGSEA. After removal of 0 bases from V and 6 bases from J, the junction contained 5 bases not matched to a gene. The CDR3 sequence is 15 residues long. CDR3 nucleotides: TGCAGCGTTGAAGATCGCGCGGGGGGGCCCGGGGAGCTGTTTTTT. It encodes CSVEDRAGGPGELFF.

On this clone itself: Other DNA sequences from this sample encode an identical CDR3 as well. V gene TRBV5-1 combines with J gene TRBJ2-1; 8 bases are shared with TRBD2. The CDR3 sequence is 15 residues long. V was pared by 0 bases and J by 7 bases, with 6 bases of the junction left unmatched. Germline V gene data show CDR1 as SGHRS and CDR2 as YFSETQ. CDR3 nucleotides: TGCGCCAGCAGCTTGGAGTCGGGGGGGCGAAATGAGCAGTTCTTC. Encoded protein: CASSLESGGRNEQFF. Looking up the rest from reference TRBV5-1 and TRBJ2-1 gives the full variable domain: KAGVTQTPRYLIKTRGQQVTLSCSPISGHRSVSWYQQTPGQGLQFLFEYFSETQRNKGNFPGRFSGRQFSNSRSEMNVSTLELGDSALYLCASSLESGGRNEQFFGPGTRLTVL.

The V call is TRBV19, the J call TRBJ1-2, with a weak D call TRBD1 (6 bases). The CDR3 consists of 16 residues. V was pared by 10 bases and J by 0 bases, with 21 bases between. Looked up from germline, CDR1 is LNHDA and CDR2 is SQIVND (reference sequence). The CDR3 DNA reads TGTGCCACCAGCCCCCAGGGGATAATCCCTAACTATGGCTACACCTTC. Translating gives CATSPQGIIPNYGYTF.

The chain joins TRBV6-5 to TRBJ1-6; tentatively, D is TRBD1 (5 bases). V lost 6 bases to trimming and J lost 2 bases, with 11 bases between them. The CDR3 extends over 15 amino acids. CDR1 and CDR2 from the germline V gene are MNHEY and SVGAGI. The CDR3 DNA follows: TGTGCCAGCAGGCCGGGGGGGACCTATAATTCACCCCTCCACTTT. Protein product: CASRPGGTYNSPLHF.